Each of the 9 T cell receptor beta chains below was sequenced from the same sample in a study of shared clonotypes between healthy human individuals. Data came from immunoSEQ multiplex PCR; TCRdb stores just in-frame clones and leaves some out. The sample holds roughly 76,000 clones, 62% seen once. The sequenced sample consisted of memory CD8+ T cells sorted from blood. Described subset: CD45RO+ cells pooled with CCR7-negative TemRA cells. The receptors were gathered from a man younger than 40 in good health.

The CDR3 reads CASSSREYEQFF. The CDR3 region has the DNA TGTGCCAGCAGCTCCAGGGAGTATGAGCAGTTCTTC. This chain connects TRBV7-6 to TRBJ2-1; D tentatively fits TRBD1 or TRBD2 (5 bases each). V shed 4 bases and J shed 8 bases, with 9 bases lying between them. The CDR3 covers 12 residues. Germline lookup yields CDR1 SGHVS and CDR2 FNYEAQ.

This chain links TRBV29-1 with TRBJ2-7; D unclear. Germline loops: CDR1 SQVTM, CDR2 ANQGSEA. The germline V and J ends were trimmed by 5 bases and 5 bases, with 22 bases remaining between them. This CDR3 is 15 amino acids long. The CDR3 loop is CSVWPDDPLSHEQYF. In DNA form, the CDR3 reads TGCAGCGTTTGGCCCGACGACCCCCTCTCTCACGAGCAGTACTTC.

This clone was seen once. J is TRBJ2-5 and V is TRBV4-3; 11 bases are a match to TRBD2. Germline assignment: CDR1 LGHNA and CDR2 YSLEER. This CDR3 comprises 15 residues. V lost 1 base, J lost 4 bases, and 2 bases stayed unmatched. Here the CDR3 reads CASSQGLAGTETQYF. Written as DNA, the CDR3 is TGCGCCAGCAGCCAAGGACTAGCGGGAACAGAGACCCAGTACTTC.

There are many counts of this clone. J is TRBJ2-3 and V is TRBV5-5, with TRBD2 as a possible D gene (5 bases). The CDR3 has 15 amino acids. Trimming pared 3 bases from V and 5 bases from J, leaving 16 bases between. The germline gives CDR1 SGHKS, CDR2 YYEKEE (reference sequence). This chain's CDR3 is CASSSIPSREDTQYF. The CDR3 region has the DNA TGTGCCAGCAGCTCCATTCCTTCGAGGGAAGATACGCAGTATTTT. Looking up the rest from reference TRBV5-5 and TRBJ2-3 gives the full variable domain: DAGVTQSPTHLIKTRGQQVTLRCSPISGHKSVSWYQQVLGQGPQFIFQYYEKEERGRGNFPDRFSARQFPNYSSELNVNALLLGDSALYLCASSSIPSREDTQYFGPGTRLTVL.

This clone has just a few counts. The rearrangement links TRBV2 to TRBJ1-1; no definite D call. The CDR3 sequence is 12 residues long. Germline values: CDR1 SNHLY, CDR2 FYNNEI. Trimming removed 5 bases from V and 4 bases from J, with 8 bases in between. This CDR3 is CASSMWATEAFF. CDR3 sequence (DNA): TGTGCCAGCAGTATGTGGGCCACTGAAGCTTTCTTT. The full variable domain, in which reference TRBV2 and TRBJ1-1 provide the parts outside the CDR3, is EPEVTQTPSHQVTQMGQEVILRCVPISNHLYFYWYRQILGQKVEFLVSFYNNEISEKSEIFDDQFSVERPDGSNFTLKIRSTKLEDSAMYFCASSMWATEAFFGQGTRLTVV.

The chain links TRBV9 to TRBJ2-4; D uncertain. V shed 4 bases and J shed 5 bases, with 16 bases lying between them. The CDR3 consists of 15 residues. Germline CDR1 and CDR2: SGDLS and YYNGEE. Written as DNA, the CDR3 is TGTGCCAGCAGCCCCCTCGGAGCCGGAGAAAACATTCAGTACTTC. Translated, it gives CASSPLGAGENIQYF.

This chain uses TRBV19 with TRBJ2-6, with a possible D match to TRBD2 (5 bases). V shed 1 base and J shed 1 base, with 5 bases lying between them. CDR1 LNHDA and CDR2 SQIVND come from the germline V gene (reference sequence). This CDR3 spans 15 amino acids. Here the CDR3 DNA reads TGTGCCAGTAGTATAGGACTATCTGGGGCCAACGTCCTGACTTTC. Protein: CASSIGLSGANVLTF.

The V call is TRBV18, the J call TRBJ1-5, with TRBD1 as a possible D gene (5 bases). This CDR3 contains 14 residues. The germline CDR1 and CDR2 sequences are KGHSH and LQKENI. The ends were cut back, 3 bases at V and 6 bases at J, with 12 bases in the middle. CDR3 sequence: CASSPDSGSQPQHF. The CDR3, as DNA: TGTGCCAGCTCACCCGACAGTGGTTCTCAGCCCCAGCATTTT.

The V and J genes are TRBV5-6 and TRBJ1-2; D possibly corresponds to TRBD1 (5 bases). Germline V gene lookup returns CDR1 SGHDT and CDR2 YYEEEE. Trimming removed 1 base at V and 4 bases at J, with 11 bases between. The CDR3 extends over 14 amino acids. CDR3 sequence: CASSLLGRGYGYTF. CDR3 nucleotides: TGTGCCAGCAGCTTGTTGGGTAGGGGCTATGGCTACACCTTC.